The clone carrying this TCR beta chain was counted many times. Its antigen is unidentified. After template switching added a universal primer site, the resulting cDNA carried unique molecular identifiers. TCRdb used MiXCR to reprocess the 5' RACE reads, holding one entry per CDR3 protein. Counted here are just under 550,000 distinct CDR3 sequences, approximately 16% occurring once; the ten biggest clones make up roughly 0.46%. This specimen belongs to a study of identical twins. Study-wide results and caveats: Out-of-frame sharing of TCR alpha in monozygotic twins was underestimated by models. Zero-insertion analyses were open to partial confounding by invariant MAIT and iNKT cells.

Germline trimming cut 6 bases from V and 7 bases from J; bases unmatched to any gene: 12. The CDR3 consists of 16 residues. Germline V lookup: CDR1 SNHLY, CDR2 FYNNEI. In addition, the sample was reused for a study of yellow fever vaccine responses in identical twins.

This TCR derives from a woman aged 18 to 35 in good health. V gene TRBV2 combines with J gene TRBJ2-2, with 9 bases aligning to TRBD1. The specimen sequenced was CD4+ T cells sorted from blood. CDR3 amino acids: CASSGLGTGRGGELFF. CDR3 DNA: TGTGCCAGCAGCGGATTAGGGACAGGGCGAGGCGGGGAGCTGTTTTTT.